Included here is one TCR beta chain sequence, with context. Its antigen is currently not known. The entry originates in a study of CXCR3-negative and CXCR3-positive naive CD8 T cells (dated by TCRdb to the late 2010s). For the wider study: In total, around 140 million TRB reads were obtained, or roughly 1.5 +/- 0.3 million reads per library. Data from roughly eleven donors, pooled across two independent experiments, went into the diversity and physicochemical repertoire analyses. TRBV-TRBJ cluster analysis included naive subsets from about 5 donors and memory cells from 3 donors.

For every CD8+ T cell subset, around 300,000 cells were flow-sorted straight into RLT lysis buffer, and each subset was sorted in triplicate. Peripheral blood mononuclear cells were isolated from buffy coats by standard density gradient centrifugation. Total RNA was extracted from sorted cells using an RNeasy Mini Kit. Sequenced using a NextSeq 550. The Human TCR Profiling Kit (MiLaboratory) was used to make UMI-labeled 5' RACE TRB cDNA libraries. cDNA synthesis used the entire amount of extracted RNA, and PCR amplification then used the entire amount of cDNA produced. Libraries were prepared in parallel using an identical number of PCR cycles. On the study's bioinformatics: About 49,000 +/- 11,000 unique UMI-labeled TRB cDNA molecules per library were extracted with MIGEC and MiXCR, with at least two reads per UMI required. On average, each library contained approximately 40,000 +/- 10,000 functional in-frame TRB CDR3 nucleotide clonotypes without stop codons. After each sample was downsampled to 5000 UMI-labeled TRB molecules, VDJtools was used to calculate diversity metrics such as normalized Shannon-Wiener and Chao1. Clonotype-size-weighted physicochemical properties of the central five CDR3 residues (interaction energy, strength, volume and Kidera factor 4) were computed in VDJtools. TCRdb reprocessed the reads, and each CDR3 protein sequence is entered once, without DNA. V and J calls and clone size were set by TCRdb, not the authors. In this sample's table one finds about 30,000 distinct CDR3 sequences. Of the sample, 10% is held by the ten largest clones.

Reading from cysteine to phenylalanine, the CDR3 counts 15 amino acids. No DNA accompanies this entry. Study-level results and caveats: Naive CXCR3-negative and CXCR3-positive cells from the same donor showed similar TRBV-TRBJ usage, whereas memory cells showed distinct patterns. Surface CD5, linked to self-reactivity in mice, was comparable between naive subsets; TCR interaction strength was therefore also inferred from TRB CDR3 physicochemical properties. Because CXCR3 expression was partially decreased after cryopreservation, freshly isolated PBMCs were used for most assays. Comparably high repertoire diversity was found in both naive subsets, whereas much lower repertoire diversity was found in memory CD8+ T cells.

Sequencing was carried out using memory CD8+ T cells from blood. The cell subset or site tag for this specimen amounts to: conventional CD8+ memory T cells (TMEM), sorted as controls. This chain joins TRBV12-3 or TRBV12-4 to TRBJ2-4; no DNA is available, so the TRBD1 call from TCRdb remains unchecked. The clonotype was recovered from a human donor in good health. Some clones in this sample may be carry-over from other donors' samples. For the CDR3, the sequence is CASSLRGEAKNIQYF.